The 15 T cell receptor beta chains given below trace back to one sample, sequenced in a study of cytomegalovirus exposure and HLA in healthy donors. The PCR had 60 Vbeta and 13 Jbeta primers. Sequencing was performed with immunoSEQ multiplex PCR; in TCRdb, only in-frame clones are kept and a portion is missing. This table lists fewer than 100,000 clones. The sample was PBMCs. The receptors derive from a woman between 55 and 75 years old in good health and CMV-seronegative.

The V and J genes are TRBV7-9 and TRBJ1-5; tentatively, D is TRBD1 (5 bases). This CDR3 has 16 amino acids. From germline, CDR1 is SEHNR and CDR2 FQNEAQ (reference sequence). Trimming took 0 bases from V and 2 from J, leaving 11 bases between them. The CDR3 DNA follows: TGTGCCAGCAGCTTAGCCGCGGGGGATGGCAATCAGCCCCAGCATTTT. Encoded protein: CASSLAAGDGNQPQHF.

The chain is built from TRBV7-9 and TRBJ2-7; D possibly corresponds to TRBD1 (6 bases). The germline V and J ends were trimmed by 2 bases and 1 base, with 12 bases remaining between them. CDR3 length: 15 residues. CDR1 SEHNR and CDR2 FQNEAQ come from the germline V gene (reference sequence). In DNA, the CDR3 is TGTGCCAGCAGCTTATACCGGGACAAATCCTACGAGCAGTACTTC. This translates into CASSLYRDKSYEQYF.

The V and J genes are TRBV11-2 and TRBJ2-3; D remains unclear. With 6 bases removed from V and 0 bases from J, the gap between germline ends came to 10 bases. The CDR3 consists of 14 residues. The germline gives CDR1 SGHAT, CDR2 FQNNGV. The CDR3 region is CASSFQFSTDTQYF. CDR3 in DNA: TGTGCCAGCAGTTTCCAGTTTAGCACAGATACGCAGTATTTT.

V gene TRBV10-1 combines with J gene TRBJ1-1, with 9 bases matching TRBD1. CDR1 and CDR2 (germline): WNHNN, SYGVQD (reference sequence). This CDR3 has 16 residues. Trimming removed 4 bases from V and 3 bases from J; junction bases left unmatched: 9. CDR3 protein: CASSVETGGMDTEAFF. CDR3 coding DNA: TGCGCCAGCAGTGTTGAAACAGGGGGCATGGACACTGAAGCTTTCTTT.

This chain uses TRBV2 with TRBJ1-1; D might be TRBD1 (5 bases). V lost 7 bases to trimming and J lost 4 bases, with 19 bases between them. The CDR3 contains 15 residues. Germline CDR1 and CDR2: SNHLY and FYNNEI. CDR3 DNA sequence: TGTGCCAGCATCCTCCCCATCCGGACAAGCACTGAAGCTTTCTTT. Translation gives CASILPIRTSTEAFF.

The chain is built from TRBV9 and TRBJ2-2, with TRBD1 matching over 12 bases. V dropped 3 bases and J dropped 6; count of bases not matched to a gene: 6. The CDR3 has 16 residues. The germline CDR1 and CDR2 sequences are SGDLS and YYNGEE. The CDR3 protein is CASSAPGQGAPGELFF. For the CDR3, the DNA is TGTGCCAGCAGCGCGCCGGGACAGGGGGCGCCCGGGGAGCTGTTTTTT.

The rearrangement joins TRBV18 to TRBJ2-5; 7 positions agree with TRBD2. The trim removed 4 bases at V and 4 bases at J, leaving 9 bases unmatched. The germline V gene encodes CDR1 KGHSH and CDR2 LQKENI. The CDR3 contains 15 residues. The CDR3 loop is CASSLAAGAGETQYF. The CDR3 DNA reads as TGTGCCAGCTCACTGGCGGCGGGAGCCGGAGAGACCCAGTACTTC.

The chain is built from TRBV7-9 and TRBJ1-2; D ambiguous. Per the germline V gene, CDR1 is SEHNR and CDR2 is FQNEAQ (reference sequence). This CDR3 contains 13 residues. The V end lost 4 bases, the J end lost 7 bases, and 13 bases lay between the germline ends. Here the CDR3 reads CASSSDREGGYTF. The CDR3, as DNA: TGTGCCAGCAGCTCGGACCGGGAGGGTGGCTACACCTTC.

V gene TRBV7-3 combines with J gene TRBJ2-7; 11 nucleotides agree with TRBD2. The germline gives CDR1 SGHTA, CDR2 FQGTGA. Germline trimming cut 4 bases from V and 3 bases from J; bases unmatched to any gene: 5. The CDR3 is made up of 15 amino acids. The CDR3 coding sequence is TGTGCCAGCAGCTATCCCGGGACTAGCGGCTACGAGCAGTACTTC. It encodes CASSYPGTSGYEQYF.

The gene calls are TRBV9 and TRBJ1-3; D ambiguous. Germline-derived CDR1 and CDR2 are SGDLS and YYNGEE. Trimming stripped 4 bases from V and 0 bases from J, with 8 bases between. CDR3 length: 14 residues. The CDR3 region is CASSLPISGNTIYF. For the CDR3, the DNA is TGTGCCAGCAGCCTACCAATCTCTGGAAACACCATATATTTT.

The chain is built from TRBV30 and TRBJ1-4; D may be TRBD1 (5 bases). V lost 0 bases and J 8 bases, leaving 13 bases between the germline ends. Germline-derived CDR1 and CDR2 are GTSNPN and SVGIG (reference sequence). CDR3 length: 14 residues. The CDR3 loop reads CAWSVGSGGEKLFF. CDR3 DNA: TGTGCCTGGAGTGTGGGGTCGGGGGGAGAAAAACTGTTTTTT.

The rearrangement joins TRBV19 to TRBJ2-5; the match to TRBD2 covers 14 bases. The germline V gene has CDR1 LNHDA and CDR2 SQIVND (reference sequence). V trimming: 5 bases; J trimming: 9 bases; junction bases outside the gene matches: 8. This CDR3 contains 15 residues. The DNA for the CDR3 is TGTGCCAGTAGTCTGATGACTAGCGGGAGGGAGGCCCAGTACTTC. It is translated as CASSLMTSGREAQYF.

The genes are TRBV7-8 and TRBJ2-5; 9 nucleotides agree with TRBD2. The CDR3 contains 16 residues. V shed 5 bases and J 2 bases; nucleotides not matched to a gene: 9. Germline CDR1 SGHVS, CDR2 FQNEAQ. Here the CDR3 reads CASSPSRGRDQETQYF. CDR3 nucleotide sequence: TGTGCCAGCAGCCCGTCGCGCGGGAGGGATCAAGAGACCCAGTACTTC.

The chain couples TRBV19 to TRBJ2-5; 15 bases are shared with TRBD2. This CDR3 spans 17 amino acids. Germline assignment: CDR1 LNHDA and CDR2 SQIVND (reference sequence). Unmatched junction bases numbered 9, after V lost 5 bases and J lost 5 bases. In DNA form, the CDR3 reads TGTGCCAGTAGTCCTCGGACTAGCGGGAGGGCCGGGGAGACCCAGTACTTC. It is translated as CASSPRTSGRAGETQYF.

V and J are TRBV4-3 and TRBJ2-7; TRBD2 agrees at 8 bases. J lost 2 bases, V lost 1 base, and 4 bases had no gene match. Germline values: CDR1 LGHNA, CDR2 YSLEER. The CDR3 contains 15 residues. The CDR3 reads CASSQGVSGAYEQYF. In DNA form, the CDR3 reads TGCGCCAGCAGCCAAGGAGTTAGCGGGGCCTACGAGCAGTACTTC.